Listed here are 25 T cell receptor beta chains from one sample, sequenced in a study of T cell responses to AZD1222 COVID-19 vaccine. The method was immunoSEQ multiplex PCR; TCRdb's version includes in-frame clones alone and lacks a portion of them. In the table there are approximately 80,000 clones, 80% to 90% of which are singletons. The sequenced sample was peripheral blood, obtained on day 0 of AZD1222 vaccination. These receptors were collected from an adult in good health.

This chain's CDR3 is CASSEGGWSYEQYF. In DNA form, the CDR3 reads TGTGCCAGCAGTGAAGGTGGTTGGTCCTACGAGCAGTACTTC. The chain has TRBV6-1 and TRBJ2-7; D is unresolved. Germline values: CDR1 MNHNS, CDR2 SASEGT. V lost 1 base and J lost 1, with 8 bases in between. The CDR3 extends over 14 amino acids.

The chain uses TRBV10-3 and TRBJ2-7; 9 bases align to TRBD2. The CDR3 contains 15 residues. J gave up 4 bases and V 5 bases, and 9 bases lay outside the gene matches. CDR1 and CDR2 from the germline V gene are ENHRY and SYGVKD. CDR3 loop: CAISPAGTSSYEQYF. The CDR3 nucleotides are TGTGCCATCAGTCCCGCCGGGACTAGCAGTTACGAGCAGTACTTC.

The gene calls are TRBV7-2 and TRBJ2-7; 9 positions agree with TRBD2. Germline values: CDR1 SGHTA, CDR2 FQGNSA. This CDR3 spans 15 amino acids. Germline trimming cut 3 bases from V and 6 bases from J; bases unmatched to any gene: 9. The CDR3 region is CASSFSGLAGSEQYF. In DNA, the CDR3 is TGTGCCAGCAGCTTCAGCGGGCTAGCGGGAAGCGAGCAGTACTTC.

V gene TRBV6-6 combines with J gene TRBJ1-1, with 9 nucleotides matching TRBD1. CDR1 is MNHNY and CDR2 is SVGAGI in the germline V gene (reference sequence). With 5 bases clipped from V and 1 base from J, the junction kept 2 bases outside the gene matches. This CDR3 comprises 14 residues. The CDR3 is CASSAGQGNTEAFF. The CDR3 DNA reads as TGTGCCAGCAGTGCGGGACAGGGGAACACTGAAGCTTTCTTT.

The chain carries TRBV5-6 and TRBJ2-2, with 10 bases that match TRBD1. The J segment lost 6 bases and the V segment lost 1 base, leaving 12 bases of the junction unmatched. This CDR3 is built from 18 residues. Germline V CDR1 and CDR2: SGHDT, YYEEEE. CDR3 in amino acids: CASSLSTGGASRAGELFF. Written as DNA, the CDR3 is TGTGCCAGCAGCTTGTCGACAGGGGGCGCGAGTCGGGCCGGGGAGCTGTTTTTT.

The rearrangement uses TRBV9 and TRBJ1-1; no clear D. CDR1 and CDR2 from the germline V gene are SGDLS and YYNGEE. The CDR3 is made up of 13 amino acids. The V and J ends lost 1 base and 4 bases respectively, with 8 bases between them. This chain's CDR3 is CASSVRVGTEAFF. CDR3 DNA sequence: TGTGCCAGCAGCGTAAGAGTGGGCACTGAAGCTTTCTTT.

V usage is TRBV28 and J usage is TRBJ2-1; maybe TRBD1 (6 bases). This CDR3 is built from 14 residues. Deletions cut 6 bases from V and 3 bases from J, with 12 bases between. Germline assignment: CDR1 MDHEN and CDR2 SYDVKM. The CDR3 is CASRQGTGYNEQFF. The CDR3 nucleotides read TGTGCCAGCAGACAGGGAACGGGCTACAATGAGCAGTTCTTC.

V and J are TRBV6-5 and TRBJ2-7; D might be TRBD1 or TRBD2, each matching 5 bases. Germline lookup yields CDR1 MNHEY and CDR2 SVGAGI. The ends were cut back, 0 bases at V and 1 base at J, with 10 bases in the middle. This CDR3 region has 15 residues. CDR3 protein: CASSYSRDVSYEQYF. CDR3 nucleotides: TGTGCCAGCAGTTACTCCAGGGACGTATCCTACGAGCAGTACTTC.

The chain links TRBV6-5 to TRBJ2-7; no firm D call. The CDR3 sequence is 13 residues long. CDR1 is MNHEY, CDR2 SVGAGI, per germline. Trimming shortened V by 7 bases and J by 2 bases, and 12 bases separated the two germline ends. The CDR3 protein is CASTGGITYEQYF. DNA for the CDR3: TGTGCCAGCACCGGCGGAATAACCTACGAGCAGTACTTC.

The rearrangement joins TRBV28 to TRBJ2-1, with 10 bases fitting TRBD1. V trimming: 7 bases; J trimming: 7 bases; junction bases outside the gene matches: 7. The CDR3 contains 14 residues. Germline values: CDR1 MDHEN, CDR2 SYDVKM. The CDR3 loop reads CASKGQGPLNEQFF. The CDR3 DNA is TGTGCCAGCAAGGGACAGGGGCCTCTAAATGAGCAGTTCTTC.

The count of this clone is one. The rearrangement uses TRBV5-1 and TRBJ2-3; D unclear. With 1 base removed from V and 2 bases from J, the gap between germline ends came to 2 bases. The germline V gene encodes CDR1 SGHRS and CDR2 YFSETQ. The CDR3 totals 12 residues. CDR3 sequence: CASSLNTDTQYF. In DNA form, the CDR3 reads TGCGCCAGCAGCTTGAACACAGATACGCAGTATTTT.

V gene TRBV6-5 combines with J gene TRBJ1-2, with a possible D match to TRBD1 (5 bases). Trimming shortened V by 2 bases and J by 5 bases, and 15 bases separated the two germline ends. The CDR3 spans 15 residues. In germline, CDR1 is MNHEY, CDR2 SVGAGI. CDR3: CASSYGSRGAYGYTF. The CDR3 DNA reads TGTGCCAGCAGTTACGGCTCCCGGGGCGCATATGGCTACACCTTC.

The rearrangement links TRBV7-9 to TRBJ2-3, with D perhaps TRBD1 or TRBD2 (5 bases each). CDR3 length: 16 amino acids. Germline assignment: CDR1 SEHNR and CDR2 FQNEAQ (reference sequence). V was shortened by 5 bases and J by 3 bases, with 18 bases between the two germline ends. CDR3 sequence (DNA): TGTGCCAGCAGCCGAGGGGCACTAGGTGGGACAGATACGCAGTATTTT. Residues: CASSRGALGGTDTQYF.

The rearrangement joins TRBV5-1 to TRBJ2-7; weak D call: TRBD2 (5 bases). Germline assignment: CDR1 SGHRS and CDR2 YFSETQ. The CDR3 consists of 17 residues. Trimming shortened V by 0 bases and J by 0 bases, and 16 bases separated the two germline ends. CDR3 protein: CASSLALDFPSSYEQYF. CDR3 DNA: TGCGCCAGCAGCTTGGCCTTGGACTTTCCGTCCTCCTACGAGCAGTACTTC.

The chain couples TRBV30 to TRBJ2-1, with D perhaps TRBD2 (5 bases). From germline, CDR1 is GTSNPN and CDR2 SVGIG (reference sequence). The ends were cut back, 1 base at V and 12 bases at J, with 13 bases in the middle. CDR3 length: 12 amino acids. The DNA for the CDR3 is TGTGCCTGGAGTGACATGAGGGAGTGGCAGTTCTTC. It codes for CAWSDMREWQFF.

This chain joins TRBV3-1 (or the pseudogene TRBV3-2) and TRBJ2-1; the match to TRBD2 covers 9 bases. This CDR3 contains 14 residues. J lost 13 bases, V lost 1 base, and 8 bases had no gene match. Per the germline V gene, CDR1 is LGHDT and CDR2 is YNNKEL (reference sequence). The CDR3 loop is CASSQVNSGRSQFF. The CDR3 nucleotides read TGTGCCAGCAGCCAAGTTAATAGCGGGAGAAGTCAGTTCTTC.

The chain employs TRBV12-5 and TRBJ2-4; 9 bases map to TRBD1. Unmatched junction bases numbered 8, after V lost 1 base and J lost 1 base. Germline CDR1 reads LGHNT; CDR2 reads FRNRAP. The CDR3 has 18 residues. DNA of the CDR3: TGTGCTAGTGGTTTGGCCGAATCCGGGACAGGGGCCAAAAACATTCAGTACTTC. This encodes CASGLAESGTGAKNIQYF.

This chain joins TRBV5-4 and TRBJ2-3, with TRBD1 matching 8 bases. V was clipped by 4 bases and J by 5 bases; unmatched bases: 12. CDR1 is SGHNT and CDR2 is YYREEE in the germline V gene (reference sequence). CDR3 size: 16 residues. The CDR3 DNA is TGTGCCAGCAGCCAAACTCCCAGGGGGCGCGAAGATACGCAGTATTTT. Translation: CASSQTPRGREDTQYF.

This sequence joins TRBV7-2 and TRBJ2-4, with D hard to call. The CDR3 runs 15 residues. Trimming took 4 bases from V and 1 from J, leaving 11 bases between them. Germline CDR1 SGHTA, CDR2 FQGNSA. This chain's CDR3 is CASSSSRGAKNIQYF. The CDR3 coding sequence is TGTGCCAGCAGCTCGTCGCGTGGGGCCAAAAACATTCAGTACTTC.

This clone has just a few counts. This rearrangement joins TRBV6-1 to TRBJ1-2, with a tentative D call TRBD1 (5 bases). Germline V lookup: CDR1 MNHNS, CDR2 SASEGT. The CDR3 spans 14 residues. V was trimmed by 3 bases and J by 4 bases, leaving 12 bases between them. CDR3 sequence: CASSDGLGTYGYTF. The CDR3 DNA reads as TGTGCCAGCAGTGACGGACTAGGGACCTATGGCTACACCTTC.

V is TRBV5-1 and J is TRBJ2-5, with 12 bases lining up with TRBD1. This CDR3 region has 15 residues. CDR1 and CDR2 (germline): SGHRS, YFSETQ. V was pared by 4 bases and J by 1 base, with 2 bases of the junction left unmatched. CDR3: CASSQGQGAQETQYF. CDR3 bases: TGCGCCAGCAGCCAGGGACAGGGGGCCCAAGAGACCCAGTACTTC.

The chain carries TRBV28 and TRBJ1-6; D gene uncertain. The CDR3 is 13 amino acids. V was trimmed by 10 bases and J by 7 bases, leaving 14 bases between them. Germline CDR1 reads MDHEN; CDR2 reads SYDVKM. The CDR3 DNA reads TGTGCCACCCTAGACGGAAAAAATTCACCCCTCCACTTT. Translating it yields CATLDGKNSPLHF.

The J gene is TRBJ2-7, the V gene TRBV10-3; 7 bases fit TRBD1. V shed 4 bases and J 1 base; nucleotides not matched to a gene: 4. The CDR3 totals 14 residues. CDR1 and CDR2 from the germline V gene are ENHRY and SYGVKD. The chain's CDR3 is CAISAGTASYEQYF. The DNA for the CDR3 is TGTGCCATCAGTGCCGGGACAGCATCCTACGAGCAGTACTTC.

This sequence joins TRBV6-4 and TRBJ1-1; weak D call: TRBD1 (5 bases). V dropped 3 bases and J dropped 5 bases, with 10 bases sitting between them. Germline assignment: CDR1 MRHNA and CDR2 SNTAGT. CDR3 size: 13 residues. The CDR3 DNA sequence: TGTGCCAGCAGTGAAATTGGGGGTACTGAAGCTTTCTTT. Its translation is CASSEIGGTEAFF.

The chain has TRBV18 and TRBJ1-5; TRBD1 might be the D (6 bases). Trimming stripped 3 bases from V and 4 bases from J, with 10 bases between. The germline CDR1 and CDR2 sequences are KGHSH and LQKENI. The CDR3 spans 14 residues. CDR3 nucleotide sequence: TGTGCCAGCTCACCGCAGGACAGTAATCAGCCCCAGCATTTT. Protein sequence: CASSPQDSNQPQHF.